This T cell receptor beta chain was identified in a study of CD8+CD57+ T cells in acquired aplastic anemia. Template material for TCR beta VDJ and CDR3 profiling consisted of genomic DNA. MiXCR, run by TCRdb on the reads, gives a single entry per CDR3 protein. The table has around 200,000 distinct CDR3 sequences, 50% to 65% seen once. This clonotype was counted many times. V was shortened by 3 bases and J by 4 bases, with 9 bases between the two germline ends. In germline, CDR1 is LNHDA, CDR2 SQIVND (reference sequence). The CDR3 length is 13 residues. All sequencing subjects had displayed CD8+CD57+ cell expansion on flow cytometry.

Material: sorted CD4+, CD8+, or CD8+CD57+ T cells (not recorded which) from PBMCs. The receptor's source is a human donor with aplastic anemia. The chain carries TRBV19 and TRBJ1-1; perhaps TRBD1 as D (5 bases). DNA for the CDR3: TGTGCCAGTAGTATGACAGTGGGCACTGAAGCTTTCTTT. Residues: CASSMTVGTEAFF.